The TCR beta chain described here comes from a study of T cell repertoires in ileal Crohn's disease. Whole-study context: Every patient was operated on for stricturing (roughly 60%) or penetrating (39%) complications.

TCRdb keeps only in-frame clones here, not all; method: immunoSEQ multiplex PCR. Of roughly 13,000 clones listed, roughly 80% are singletons. Noted time point: neoterminal ileum biopsy at postoperative endoscopy, about 6 months after surgery. Adults with ileal or ileocolonic Crohn's disease and an indication for resection were eligible. The germline gives CDR1 LNHDA, CDR2 SQIVND (reference sequence). V was pared by 8 bases and J by 4 bases, with 5 bases of the junction left unmatched. The CDR3 runs 13 residues. Study-wide points: Mucosal expansions were suggested to be mainly CD8 T cells. Within the first postoperative year, endoscopy came at median approximately 6.9 months.

Concerning this clone: Its antigen is unknown.

Material: ileal tissue. This chain connects TRBV19 to TRBJ1-5; 7 nucleotides align to TRBD1. The sequence derives from an adult with Crohn's disease. CDR3 residues: CASSDRKNQPQHF. Here the CDR3 DNA reads TGTGCCAGTTCGGACAGGAAAAATCAGCCCCAGCATTTT.